This T cell receptor (beta chain) was documented in a study of post-analysis software for immune sequencing data. About the research overall: Relapsing-remitting, secondary progressive and progressive-relapsing forms made up the multiple sclerosis disease courses. Points from the study as a whole: TRBV5-6, TRBV5-1 and TRBV20-1 were among four to six TRBV segments more frequent in patients than controls. F-measure co-clustering was strong for batch-matched samples. Controls had significantly higher normalized Chao1 diversity than multiple sclerosis patients.

Of note for this clonotype: What it binds is not known.

Sequencing libraries made from TCR beta cDNA carried unique molecular identifiers. Input amounts of about 0.85 to 10 million T cells were used. These gave about 500,000 cDNA molecules, so each molecule approximated one T cell. TCRdb independently ran MiXCR on the PCR reads; one entry per CDR3 protein. The table shows about 540,000 distinct CDR3 sequences, with roughly 34% occurring only once. Germline V gene data show CDR1 as MGHDK and CDR2 as SYGVNS. V lost 10 bases and J 4 bases, leaving 17 bases between the germline ends. This CDR3 is 13 amino acids long. This clonotype was sampled from a girl younger than 18 with multiple sclerosis. This chain uses TRBV25-1 with TRBJ2-7, with a possible D match to TRBD1 (6 bases). The sample comprised blood. The CDR3, as DNA: TGTGCCACCAGACCCACCGACAGGTACGAGCAGTACTTC. Translated: CATRPTDRYEQYF.